This T cell receptor beta chain was recovered during a study of blood T cell repertoires in COVID-19. Study background: The analysed material was cDNA or gDNA that came from T cells, B-cell-depleted T cells, or PBMCs.

Study processing details: Nucleated cell counts were estimated from reference gene primer amplification. Produced via immunoSEQ multiplex PCR; TCRdb's table is partial and in-frame only. That table furnishes V, J and clone size, whereas the DNA furnished D and trimming. Among under 250,000 clones, 85% were seen once, and the ten largest hold roughly 2.2%. Germline V gene data show CDR1 as DFQATT and CDR2 as SNEGSKA (reference sequence). The CDR3 runs 17 residues. V was clipped by 3 bases and J by 0 bases; unmatched bases: 11. Seattle participants joined during active infection and were tracked over time.

J is TRBJ2-1 and V is TRBV20-1; 7 bases map to TRBD2. The TCR was taken from a woman in her sixties or seventies with COVID-19, enrolled during active disease. The source material was peripheral blood. Here the CDR3 reads CSASRDYLSFSYNEQFF. The CDR3 DNA sequence: TGCAGTGCTAGTAGGGACTACCTAAGCTTCTCCTACAATGAGCAGTTCTTC.